In this sample, the clone carrying this T cell receptor beta chain turned up a few times. Antigen unknown. This specimen comes from a study of early T cells in non-severe SARS-CoV-2 infection. About the research overall: The study sequenced bulk RNA from unsorted whole blood, with chains unpaired.

Broader study findings: The matching step, a VDJdb search, favored anti-spike CD8 responses and missed private and CD4 specificities.

Individually, cDNA molecules had unique molecular identifiers attached to them. One entry per CDR3 protein results from TCRdb running MiXCR on the 5' RACE reads. Among approximately 39,000 distinct CDR3 sequences listed, approximately 10% were seen once. The sequenced material came from whole blood. The TCR was taken from an adult who was a healthcare worker with PCR-confirmed SARS-CoV-2 infection or an uninfected control (not recorded which).

CDR3 DNA: TGTGCCAGCAGCTTAGGAGATACTAGCACAGATACGCAGTATTTT. Translation: CASSLGDTSTDTQYF. This rearrangement joins TRBV7-9 to TRBJ2-3, with no clear D. This CDR3 comprises 15 residues. Trimming took 1 base from V and 0 from J, leaving 8 bases between them. Germline V CDR1 and CDR2: SEHNR, FQNEAQ (reference sequence).